What follows are 17 T cell receptor beta chains derived from one specimen sequenced in a study of OX40 agonist ivuxolimab in advanced cancers. Sequencing used immunoSEQ multiplex PCR; TCRdb keeps in-frame clones, though not all of them. The repertoire holds more than 65,000 clones, over 80% seen once, with over 8.5% in the top ten. Sequenced here: CD4+ or CD8+ T cells sorted from blood, sampled in a trial of the OX40 agonist ivuxolimab. The receptor set was obtained from an adult with an advanced solid tumor such as melanoma, head and neck, liver or kidney cancer.

The CDR3 sequence is CASSLRQGANYGYTF. CDR3 nucleotide sequence: TGTGCCAGCAGCCTCCGACAGGGCGCTAACTATGGCTACACCTTC. The V gene is TRBV6-5, the J gene TRBJ1-2; 7 bases map to TRBD1. Unmatched junction bases numbered 7, after V lost 6 bases and J lost 0 bases. This CDR3 comprises 15 residues. The germline CDR1 and CDR2 sequences are MNHEY and SVGAGI.

For the CDR3, the DNA is TGTGCCAGCAGTTACTCGGGAGAGTACACCGGGGAGCTGTTTTTT. As protein: CASSYSGEYTGELFF. The rearrangement joins TRBV6-5 to TRBJ2-2; possible D gene TRBD2, 5 bases. Germline assignment: CDR1 MNHEY and CDR2 SVGAGI. Deletions cut 0 bases from V and 3 bases from J, with 8 bases between. This CDR3 is 15 amino acids long.

The chain has TRBV9 and TRBJ2-7; weak D call: TRBD1 (5 bases). V was pared by 0 bases and J by 2 bases, with 12 bases between. The CDR3 consists of 15 residues. Germline V gene sequence: CDR1 SGDLS, CDR2 YYNGEE. The CDR3: CASSVVGDPAYEQYF. CDR3 in DNA: TGTGCCAGCAGCGTAGTAGGGGATCCAGCCTACGAGCAGTACTTC.

Written as DNA, the CDR3 is TGTGCCAGTAGCCCAAGCGGGCCAGGGTTAACAGATACGCAGTATTTT. Its protein product is CASSPSGPGLTDTQYF. This sequence joins TRBV19 and TRBJ2-3, with D perhaps TRBD2 (6 bases). This CDR3 contains 16 residues. The germline CDR1 and CDR2 sequences are LNHDA and SQIVND (reference sequence). Trimming shortened V by 6 bases and J by 3 bases, and 19 bases separated the two germline ends. The full variable domain, rest sourced from reference TRBV19 and TRBJ2-3, is DGGITQSPKYLFRKEGQNVTLSCEQNLNHDAMYWYRQDPGQGLRLIYYSQIVNDFQKGDIAEGYSVSREKKESFPLTVTSAQKNPTAFYLCASSPSGPGLTDTQYFGPGTRLTVL.

On this clone itself: The germline gene is not matched at one end of the junction; a read error may be the cause. The chain carries TRBV5-1 and TRBJ2-3; 7 bases line up with TRBD2. This CDR3 spans 15 amino acids. Germline-derived CDR1 and CDR2 are SGHRS and YFSETQ. The CDR3 DNA reads as TGCGCCAGCAGCCTAGGGACTACGGCCACAGGTACGCAGTATTTT. It specifies CASSLGTTATGTQYF.

This chain uses TRBV10-3 with TRBJ2-4, with 8 bases fitting TRBD1. The length of the CDR3 is 14 residues. The germline V gene has CDR1 ENHRY and CDR2 SYGVKD. The V gene end was trimmed by 3 bases and the J gene end by 8 bases; junction bases not matched to a gene: 6. The CDR3 region is CAISEAGGYDIQYF. In nucleotides, the CDR3 is TGTGCCATCAGTGAAGCAGGGGGCTATGACATTCAGTACTTC.

V gene TRBV4-1 combines with J gene TRBJ1-6; D unclear. This CDR3 spans 17 amino acids. The germline CDR1 and CDR2 sequences are MGHRA and YSYEKL. V dropped 0 bases and J dropped 6 bases, with 15 bases sitting between them. This CDR3 is CASSQESATPSNSPLHF. The CDR3 DNA reads as TGCGCCAGCAGCCAAGAATCCGCCACTCCGAGTAATTCACCCCTCCACTTT.

The chain joins TRBV27 to TRBJ2-7; 8 bases match TRBD1. Germline trimming cut 0 bases from V and 6 bases from J; bases unmatched to any gene: 4. The CDR3 runs 14 residues. Germline-derived CDR1 and CDR2 are MNHEY and SMNVEV (reference sequence). This CDR3 is CASSLSRTGREQYF. The CDR3, as DNA: TGTGCCAGCAGTTTATCGCGGACAGGGCGCGAGCAGTACTTC.

The V gene is TRBV5-6, the J gene TRBJ1-2, with unresolved D. CDR3 length: 13 amino acids. The germline V gene encodes CDR1 SGHDT and CDR2 YYEEEE. V lost 0 bases, J lost 5 bases, and 8 bases lay in between. CDR3 bases: TGTGCCAGCAGCTTGGCTCCGGCTTATGGCTACACCTTC. Translating it yields CASSLAPAYGYTF. Using reference TRBV5-6 and TRBJ1-2 for the parts outside the CDR3, the full variable domain is DAGVTQSPTHLIKTRGQQVTLRCSPKSGHDTVSWYQQALGQGPQFIFQYYEEEERQRGNFPDRFSGHQFPNYSSELNVNALLLGDSALYLCASSLAPAYGYTFGSGTRLTVV.

This clone turned up a few times. For the CDR3, the DNA is TGTGCCAGCAGCTTAGGAAGCGGAAAGGGCTACACCTTC. Its translation: CASSLGSGKGYTF. V gene TRBV7-9 combines with J gene TRBJ1-2; D not resolved. CDR1 and CDR2 from the germline V gene are SEHNR and FQNEAQ (reference sequence). Trimming pared 1 base from V and 8 bases from J, leaving 11 bases between. The CDR3 sequence is 13 residues long.

This clone has a single count. This chain connects TRBV11-2 to TRBJ1-5; D is unclear. Trimming removed 3 bases from V and 4 bases from J, with 19 bases in between. Germline V gene lookup returns CDR1 SGHAT and CDR2 FQNNGV. CDR3 length: 17 amino acids. CDR3 in amino acids: CASSFTPLGDGNQPQHF. CDR3 coding DNA: TGTGCCAGCAGCTTTACCCCTTTGGGAGATGGGAATCAGCCCCAGCATTTT.

Worth noting for this clone: Other DNA sequences from this sample encode an identical CDR3 as well. This chain uses TRBV7-9 with TRBJ1-1; 8 bases are a match to TRBD1. Unmatched junction bases numbered 5, after V lost 5 bases and J lost 0 bases. The CDR3 covers 15 residues. CDR1 and CDR2 (germline): SEHNR, FQNEAQ (reference sequence). The CDR3, as DNA: TGTGCCAGCAGCCTAGGACAGGGCATGAACACTGAAGCTTTCTTT. Translating gives CASSLGQGMNTEAFF.

This chain connects TRBV5-4 to TRBJ2-5; the D gene is possibly TRBD2 (6 bases). The J call may be in error: the DNA end matches TRBJ2-7 better. The germline V gene has CDR1 SGHNT and CDR2 YYREEE (reference sequence). This CDR3 spans 15 amino acids. For the CDR3, the DNA is TGTGCCAGCAGCTCCGGCGGCGGGGAGGTTTACGAGCAGTACTTC. Residues: CASSSGGGEVYEQYF.

The V and J genes are TRBV11-3 and TRBJ2-1, with D possibly matching TRBD1 (6 bases). Germline V gives CDR1 SGHNT, CDR2 YENEEA. Trimming took 5 bases from V and 0 from J, leaving 11 bases between them. The CDR3 is made up of 15 amino acids. CDR3: CASSPRGGSYNEQFF. The CDR3 DNA is TGTGCCAGCAGCCCGAGAGGGGGCTCCTACAATGAGCAGTTCTTC.

The V and J genes are TRBV4-3 and TRBJ1-2, with D unclear. Trimming pared 4 bases from V and 2 bases from J, leaving 17 bases between. Per the germline V gene, CDR1 is LGHNA and CDR2 is YSLEER. The CDR3 spans 16 residues. The CDR3 DNA reads as TGCGCCAGCAGCCTTCCGTCAAGGATTGGGAACTATGGCTACACCTTC. Translation: CASSLPSRIGNYGYTF.

The chain couples TRBV10-3 to TRBJ1-1; 7 bases are shared with TRBD1. CDR1 and CDR2 from the germline V gene are ENHRY and SYGVKD. The J segment lost 4 bases and the V segment lost 0 bases, leaving 11 bases of the junction unmatched. This CDR3 spans 17 amino acids. The CDR3 DNA reads as TGTGCCATCAGTGAGTCGTGGCAGGGGGATGTTGGCACTGAAGCTTTCTTT. Protein product: CAISESWQGDVGTEAFF.

This chain uses TRBV27 with TRBJ2-1, with a tentative D call TRBD1 (5 bases). From germline, CDR1 is MNHEY and CDR2 SMNVEV (reference sequence). The ends were cut back, 7 bases at V and 4 bases at J, with 11 bases in the middle. This CDR3 is built from 13 residues. CDR3 in DNA: TGTGCCAGCAAGGCCCAGGGATACAATGAGCAGTTCTTC. This codes for CASKAQGYNEQFF.